The sample holds many counts of the clone carrying this T cell receptor beta chain. This entry comes from a study of blood T cell repertoires in COVID-19. Whole-study context: Donors in the United States, Italy and Spain gave samples during acute or convalescent COVID-19.

The method was immunoSEQ multiplex PCR; TCRdb's version includes in-frame clones alone and lacks a portion of them. The sample records 150,000 to 200,000 clones, roughly 76% being singletons. V lost 5 bases and J 1 base, leaving 11 bases between the germline ends. CDR3 length: 14 residues. Germline V gives CDR1 LNHDA, CDR2 SQIVND (reference sequence). The J gene is TRBJ1-1, the V gene TRBV19, with D tentatively TRBD1 (6 bases). The sample comprised peripheral blood. This receptor was identified in a woman at least 80 years old with COVID-19, enrolled during active disease. CDR3 nucleotides: TGTGCCAGTAGTTTTACAGGGACGAACACTGAAGCTTTCTTT. Its protein is CASSFTGTNTEAFF.